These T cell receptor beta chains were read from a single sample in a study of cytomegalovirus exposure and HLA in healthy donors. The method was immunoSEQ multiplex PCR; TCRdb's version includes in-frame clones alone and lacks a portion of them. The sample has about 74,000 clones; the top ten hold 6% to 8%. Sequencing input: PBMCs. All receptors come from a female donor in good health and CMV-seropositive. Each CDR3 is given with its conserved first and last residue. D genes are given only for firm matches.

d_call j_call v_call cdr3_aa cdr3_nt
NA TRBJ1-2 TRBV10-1 CASGLPGVGYGYTF TGCGCCAGCGGCCTGCCAGGGGTGGGCTATGGCTACACCTTC
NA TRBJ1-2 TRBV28 CASSPRQQVYGYTF TGTGCCAGCAGTCCTAGACAGCAGGTCTATGGCTACACCTTC
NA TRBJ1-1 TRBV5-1 CASSFGGDTEAFF TGCGCCAGCAGCTTTGGGGGCGACACTGAAGCTTTCTTT
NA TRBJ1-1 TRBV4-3 CASSQAIGQINTEAFF TGCGCCAGCAGCCAAGCGATCGGACAGATAAACACTGAAGCTTTCTTT
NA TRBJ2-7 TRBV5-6 CASSLGAGYAYEQYF TGTGCCAGCAGCTTGGGGGCAGGATATGCCTACGAGCAGTACTTC
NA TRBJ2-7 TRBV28 CASSLWGAEQYF TGTGCCAGCAGTTTATGGGGAGCCGAGCAGTACTTC
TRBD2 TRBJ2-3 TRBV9 CASSVAGGGGADTQYF TGTGCCAGCAGCGTAGCGGGTGGCGGGGGGGCAGATACGCAGTATTTT
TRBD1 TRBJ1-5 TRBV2 CASSLDRVGSNQPQHF TGTGCCAGCAGTTTGGACAGGGTTGGGAGCAATCAGCCCCAGCATTTT
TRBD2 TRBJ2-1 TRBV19 CASSPGGGSYNEQFF TGTGCCAGTAGTCCGGGAGGGGGCTCCTACAATGAGCAGTTCTTC
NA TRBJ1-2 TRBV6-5 CASSYGGSLDYGYTF TGTGCCAGCAGTTACGGAGGCAGCTTAGACTATGGCTACACCTTC
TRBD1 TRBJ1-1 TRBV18 CASTPGQDTEAFF TGTGCCAGCACGCCGGGACAGGACACTGAAGCTTTCTTT
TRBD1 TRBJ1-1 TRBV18 CASSPPGTGGMNTEAFF TGTGCCAGCTCACCACCAGGGACAGGGGGCATGAACACTGAAGCTTTCTTT
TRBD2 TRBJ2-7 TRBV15 CATSTGTSSEQYF TGTGCCACCAGCACCGGGACTAGCTCCGAGCAGTACTTC
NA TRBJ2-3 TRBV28 CASLKPGADTQYF TGTGCCAGCCTAAAACCAGGCGCAGATACGCAGTATTTT
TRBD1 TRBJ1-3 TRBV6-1 CASKVQGAAGNTIYF TGTGCCAGCAAAGTACAGGGGGCGGCTGGAAACACCATATATTTT
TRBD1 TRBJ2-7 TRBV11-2 CASSHGTGGTMGQYF TGTGCCAGCAGCCACGGGACAGGAGGAACGATGGGGCAGTACTTC
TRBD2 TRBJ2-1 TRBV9 CASSERDEAGGNEQFF TGTGCCAGCAGCGAACGTGACGAGGCGGGAGGCAATGAGCAGTTCTTC
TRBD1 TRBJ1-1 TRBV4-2 CASSQGRQGDEAFF TGTGCCAGCAGCCAAGGTCGACAGGGAGATGAAGCTTTCTTT
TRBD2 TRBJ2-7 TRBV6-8 CASSYSGLADYEQYF TGTGCCAGCAGTTACTCGGGACTAGCGGATTACGAGCAGTACTTC
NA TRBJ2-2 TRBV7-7 CASSPGGPNTGELFF TGTGCTAGCAGTCCCGGGGGGCCGAACACCGGGGAGCTGTTTTTT
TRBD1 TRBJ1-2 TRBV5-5 CASSPGTAPLEGYTF TGTGCCAGCAGCCCAGGGACAGCTCCTCTCGAGGGCTACACCTTC
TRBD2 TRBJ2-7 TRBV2 CASSEAGPSGKNEQYF TGTGCCAGCAGTGAAGCTGGGCCTAGCGGGAAGAACGAGCAGTACTTC
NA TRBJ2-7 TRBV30 CAWSATRGTTISYEQYF TGTGCCTGGAGTGCCACCCGAGGGACAACGATCTCCTACGAGCAGTACTTC
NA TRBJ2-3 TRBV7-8 CASSTRTVLEADTQYF TGTGCCAGCAGCACCCGGACAGTCCTGGAGGCAGATACGCAGTATTTT
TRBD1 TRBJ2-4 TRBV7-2 CASSMTGTGDIQYF TGTGCCAGCAGCATGACCGGGACAGGAGACATTCAGTACTTC
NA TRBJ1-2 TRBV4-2 CASSQDGTDAYGYTF TGTGCCAGCAGCCAAGATGGCACAGATGCCTATGGCTACACCTTC
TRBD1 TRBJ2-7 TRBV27 CASSSGQGGPYEQYF TGTGCCAGCAGTTCAGGACAGGGTGGGCCCTACGAGCAGTACTTC
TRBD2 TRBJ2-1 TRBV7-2 CASSLAASGGSFREQFF TGTGCCAGCAGCTTAGCCGCTAGCGGGGGTTCTTTTAGGGAGCAGTTCTTC